This T cell receptor beta chain was identified during a study of identical twins. Each cDNA held unique molecular identifiers, and template switching gave it a universal primer site. TCRdb called the 5' RACE reads again in MiXCR, with one record for every CDR3 protein. The data contain approximately 1.8 million distinct CDR3 sequences, about 30% of them seen just once; the ten biggest clones take up about 0.27%. This clonotype was detected only once. The sample consisted of cord blood. The source of this sequence is a newborn girl in good health.

CDR3 sequence (DNA): TGCGCCAGCAGCATTAGCGGGAGGGGGAATGAGCAGTACTTC. Amino acids: CASSISGRGNEQYF. The chain couples TRBV5-1 to TRBJ2-7, with 11 bases matching TRBD2. The length of the CDR3 is 14 residues. Germline lookup yields CDR1 SGHRS and CDR2 YFSETQ. The junction had 7 bases not matched to a gene; V was cut back by 4 bases and J by 7 bases.